The 25 T cell receptor beta chains below were found in one sample sequenced in a study of blood T cell repertoires in COVID-19. Measured with immunoSEQ multiplex PCR; TCRdb has only the in-frame clones, and not every one. Here the sample spans approximately 51,000 clones, about 85% being singletons. Specimen: peripheral blood. Source of these receptors: a human donor in a cohort sampled during active COVID-19.

The gene calls are TRBV6-5 and TRBJ1-2, with 7 bases lining up with TRBD1. The V gene's germline CDR1 is MNHEY and CDR2 SVGAGI. The V segment lost 10 bases and the J segment 4 bases; nucleotides outside the gene matches: 12. There are 14 residues in the CDR3. CDR3 in amino acids: CATETGDGRYGYTF. The CDR3 DNA is TGTGCCACCGAAACAGGGGATGGGCGCTATGGCTACACCTTC.

This chain uses TRBV5-1 with TRBJ2-3; maybe TRBD1 (5 bases). Looked up from germline, CDR1 is SGHRS and CDR2 is YFSETQ. This CDR3 spans 16 amino acids. The V gene lost 4 bases and the J gene lost 2 bases, with 17 bases spanning the gap. The CDR3 protein is CASSPGPRAVTDTQYF. The CDR3 nucleotides are TGCGCCAGCAGCCCAGGGCCTAGGGCGGTCACAGATACGCAGTATTTT.

This clone was detected once. The chain recombines TRBV3-1 (or the pseudogene TRBV3-2) with TRBJ1-2; a possible D gene is TRBD1 (5 bases). CDR3 length equals 16 residues. Trimming pared 4 bases from V and 4 bases from J, leaving 19 bases between. Germline-derived CDR1 and CDR2 are LGHDT and YNNKEL (reference sequence). The CDR3 loop reads CASSPFSTVSTYGYTF. The CDR3 DNA reads as TGTGCCAGCAGCCCCTTTTCGACAGTTAGTACCTATGGCTACACCTTC.

The chain uses TRBV19 and TRBJ1-1; 11 bases match TRBD1. The CDR3 has 13 residues. V gave up 9 bases and J gave up 2 bases; unmatched junction bases: 2. The germline gives CDR1 LNHDA, CDR2 SQIVND (reference sequence). CDR3 region: CASGTGGNTEAFF. The CDR3 nucleotides are TGTGCCAGCGGGACAGGGGGAAACACTGAAGCTTTCTTT.

V is TRBV11-2 and J is TRBJ1-1; the D gene is possibly TRBD1 (5 bases). The CDR3 totals 14 residues. V was cut by 5 bases and J by 4 bases, with 14 bases left in between. Germline lookup yields CDR1 SGHAT and CDR2 FQNNGV. CDR3 residues: CASSTGRGGTEAFF. DNA of the CDR3: TGTGCCAGCAGCACCGGGCGGGGGGGCACTGAAGCTTTCTTT. Based on the CDR3 plus reference TRBV11-2 and TRBJ1-1, the full variable domain is EAGVAQSPRYKIIEKRQSVAFWCNPISGHATLYWYQQILGQGPKLLIQFQNNGVVDDSQLPKDRFSAERLKGVDSTLKIQPAKLEDSAVYLCASSTGRGGTEAFFGQGTRLTVV.

The chain's CDR3 is CASSLGARSWETQYF. CDR3 coding DNA: TGCGCCAGCAGCTTAGGGGCCCGCAGCTGGGAGACCCAGTACTTC. The rearrangement links TRBV5-1 to TRBJ2-5; D possibly corresponds to TRBD1 (5 bases). The CDR3 totals 15 residues. V lost 2 bases and J 5 bases, leaving 16 bases between the germline ends. Germline V gene lookup returns CDR1 SGHRS and CDR2 YFSETQ.

The genes are TRBV6-5 and TRBJ1-2; TRBD1 might be the D (5 bases). The CDR3 has 15 amino acids. The V and J ends lost 9 bases and 4 bases respectively, with 21 bases between them. CDR1 is MNHEY and CDR2 is SVGAGI in the germline V gene. CDR3 loop: CARNRFPRLGYGYTF. Here the CDR3 DNA reads TGTGCCAGGAACAGGTTCCCGCGATTAGGCTATGGCTACACCTTC.

The V call is TRBV19, the J call TRBJ2-3; D might be TRBD1 (5 bases). Trimming took off 6 bases at V and 6 bases at J, with 16 bases between the two ends. This CDR3 region has 14 residues. The germline gives CDR1 LNHDA, CDR2 SQIVND (reference sequence). CDR3 in DNA: TGTGCCAGTAGCCCGGACACGGCCCGTGATACGCAGTATTTT. Its protein product is CASSPDTARDTQYF.

This chain links TRBV3-1 (or the pseudogene TRBV3-2) with TRBJ1-3; TRBD1 is a possible D gene (5 bases). The germline V gene encodes CDR1 LGHDT and CDR2 YNNKEL (reference sequence). The CDR3 is made up of 15 amino acids. Trimming removed 4 bases at V and 0 bases at J, with 10 bases between. CDR3 DNA sequence: TGTGCCAGCAGCCGAAGGGGCGCCTCTGGAAACACCATATATTTT. Translating it yields CASSRRGASGNTIYF.

V usage is TRBV18 and J usage is TRBJ2-5; TRBD1 agrees at 9 bases. Germline assignment: CDR1 KGHSH and CDR2 LQKENI. This CDR3 spans 14 amino acids. The V and J ends lost 6 bases and 3 bases, in that order; junction bases with no gene match: 5. The CDR3 nucleotides read TGTGCCAGCTCCCGGGGGACAGGGAAAGAGACCCAGTACTTC. As protein: CASSRGTGKETQYF. The full variable domain, completed using reference TRBV18 and TRBJ2-5, is NAGVMQNPRHLVRRRGQEARLRCSPMKGHSHVYWYRQLPEEGLKFMVYLQKENIIDESGMPKERFSAEFPKEGPSILRIQQVVRGDSAAYFCASSRGTGKETQYFGPGTRLLVL.

The chain employs TRBV5-4 and TRBJ2-7; maybe TRBD2 (6 bases). The CDR3 extends over 13 amino acids. Germline V lookup: CDR1 SGHNT, CDR2 YYREEE (reference sequence). V was trimmed by 0 bases and J by 7 bases, leaving 11 bases between them. CDR3 nucleotide sequence: TGTGCCAGCAGCTTGGCTGGTGGGAGGGAGCAGTACTTC. Translated, it gives CASSLAGGREQYF.

The J gene is TRBJ1-1, the V gene TRBV9; possible D gene TRBD1, 5 bases. Germline V CDR1 and CDR2: SGDLS, YYNGEE. V shed 0 bases and J shed 1 base, with 10 bases lying between them. The CDR3 is 15 amino acids. The CDR3 is CASSVGGSRNTEAFF. The CDR3 DNA is TGTGCCAGCAGCGTAGGGGGCAGTCGGAACACTGAAGCTTTCTTT.

This clone has only one observation. This chain links TRBV10-3 with TRBJ1-2, with 9 bases fitting TRBD1. This CDR3 is built from 13 residues. CDR1 is ENHRY, CDR2 SYGVKD, per germline. V was pared by 10 bases and J by 3 bases, with 6 bases of the junction left unmatched. For the CDR3, the DNA is TGTGCCACCGGGACAGGGCGAGACTATGGCTACACCTTC. Amino acid sequence: CATGTGRDYGYTF.

The chain carries TRBV19 and TRBJ2-7; possible D gene TRBD1, 5 bases. Trimming took 3 bases from V and 1 from J, leaving 10 bases between them. This CDR3 spans 14 amino acids. Germline values: CDR1 LNHDA, CDR2 SQIVND (reference sequence). The CDR3 sequence: CASSISDISYEQYF. The CDR3 DNA reads TGTGCCAGTAGTATCTCGGACATTTCCTACGAGCAGTACTTC.

The rearrangement links TRBV7-8 to TRBJ1-2, with a weak D call TRBD1 (5 bases). Germline values: CDR1 SGHVS, CDR2 FQNEAQ. CDR3 length: 13 residues. Deletions cut 6 bases from V and 4 bases from J, with 12 bases between. CDR3 amino acids: CASSEQAVYGYTF. The CDR3 DNA sequence: TGTGCCAGCAGTGAACAGGCCGTCTATGGCTACACCTTC.

The rearrangement uses TRBV29-1 and TRBJ2-7, with 9 bases matching TRBD1. After removal of 7 bases from V and 7 bases from J, the junction contained 14 bases not matched to a gene. This CDR3 spans 14 amino acids. CDR1 and CDR2 from the germline V gene are SQVTM and ANQGSEA. In DNA form, the CDR3 reads TGCAGCGCTGTGACCGGGACAGGGCTTTATGAGCAGTACTTC. Amino acids: CSAVTGTGLYEQYF.

This clone was counted only a few times. V is TRBV7-3 and J is TRBJ1-1, with D hard to call. Germline V gene lookup returns CDR1 SGHTA and CDR2 FQGTGA. V was cut by 2 bases and J by 0 bases, with 4 bases left in between. The CDR3 extends over 13 amino acids. CDR3 region: CASSLSVNTEAFF. The DNA for the CDR3 is TGTGCCAGCAGCTTATCGGTGAACACTGAAGCTTTCTTT.

This chain links TRBV30 with TRBJ2-7, with D possibly TRBD2 on 6 matching bases. V was trimmed by 3 bases and J by 7 bases, leaving 16 bases between them. CDR3 length: 13 residues. Germline V CDR1 and CDR2: GTSNPN, SVGIG (reference sequence). The chain's CDR3 is CAWSNGGVWEQYF. As DNA, the CDR3 is TGTGCCTGGAGCAACGGAGGGGTATGGGAGCAGTACTTC.

The chain has TRBV2 and TRBJ2-1, with D maybe TRBD1 (6 bases). The CDR3 extends over 15 amino acids. Germline V CDR1 and CDR2: SNHLY, FYNNEI. Trimming shortened V by 5 bases and J by 4 bases, and 15 bases separated the two germline ends. This CDR3 reads CASSQQTGQYNEQFF. The CDR3 DNA sequence: TGTGCCAGCAGTCAGCAGACAGGACAATACAATGAGCAGTTCTTC.

This chain links TRBV18 with TRBJ2-2; maybe TRBD2 (6 bases). The germline V and J ends were trimmed by 1 base and 2 bases, with 8 bases remaining between them. The CDR3 has 15 amino acids. CDR1 and CDR2 (germline): KGHSH, LQKENI. The CDR3 here is CASSPRSGNTGELFF. CDR3 sequence (DNA): TGTGCCAGCTCACCACGTAGCGGTAACACCGGGGAGCTGTTTTTT.

The rearrangement joins TRBV12-1 to TRBJ2-1; the D call of TRBD2 is as the table states it, not checked on the DNA. TRBV12-1 is a recognized pseudogene. CDR3 length: 14 amino acids. The CDR3 protein is CASSPRRGETEQFF. DNA of the CDR3: TGTGCCAGCAGCCCGAGGCGTGGGGAGACTGAGCAGTTCTTC.

The chain couples TRBV5-1 to TRBJ1-2; 9 nucleotides match TRBD1. V gave up 3 bases and J gave up 6 bases; unmatched junction bases: 3. The CDR3 contains 13 residues. Germline CDR1 SGHRS, CDR2 YFSETQ. CDR3 DNA sequence: TGCGCCAGCAGCTGGGGGGACAGGGATGGCTACACCTTC. It yields the protein CASSWGDRDGYTF. Based on the CDR3 plus reference TRBV5-1 and TRBJ1-2, the full variable domain is KAGVTQTPRYLIKTRGQQVTLSCSPISGHRSVSWYQQTPGQGLQFLFEYFSETQRNKGNFPGRFSGRQFSNSRSEMNVSTLELGDSALYLCASSWGDRDGYTFGSGTRLTVV.

This chain uses TRBV30 with TRBJ2-7, with D perhaps TRBD2 (6 bases). The CDR3 consists of 15 residues. Trimming stripped 2 bases from V and 7 bases from J, with 21 bases between. Germline-derived CDR1 and CDR2 are GTSNPN and SVGIG (reference sequence). In DNA, the CDR3 is TGTGCCTGGAGTAAGGGACTGAGGGGAGGTGTGGAGCAGTACTTC. Its protein product is CAWSKGLRGGVEQYF.

The rearrangement links TRBV7-9 to TRBJ2-5, with D possibly matching TRBD1 (6 bases). Trimming removed 5 bases from V and 4 bases from J, with 14 bases in between. The CDR3 runs to 14 residues. Germline CDR1 and CDR2: SEHNR and FQNEAQ (reference sequence). The DNA for the CDR3 is TGTGCCAGCAGCGGGACACCTCTCGGAGAGACCCAGTACTTC. Translating gives CASSGTPLGETQYF.

The V gene is TRBV6-6, the J gene TRBJ2-7, with 7 bases that match TRBD2. The trim removed 8 bases at V and 6 bases at J, leaving 10 bases unmatched. This CDR3 is 13 amino acids long. Germline CDR1 MNHNY, CDR2 SVGAGI (reference sequence). CDR3 coding DNA: TGTGCCAGCCTAGAGGGAGGGCCCGGCGAGCAGTACTTC. Translating it yields CASLEGGPGEQYF.